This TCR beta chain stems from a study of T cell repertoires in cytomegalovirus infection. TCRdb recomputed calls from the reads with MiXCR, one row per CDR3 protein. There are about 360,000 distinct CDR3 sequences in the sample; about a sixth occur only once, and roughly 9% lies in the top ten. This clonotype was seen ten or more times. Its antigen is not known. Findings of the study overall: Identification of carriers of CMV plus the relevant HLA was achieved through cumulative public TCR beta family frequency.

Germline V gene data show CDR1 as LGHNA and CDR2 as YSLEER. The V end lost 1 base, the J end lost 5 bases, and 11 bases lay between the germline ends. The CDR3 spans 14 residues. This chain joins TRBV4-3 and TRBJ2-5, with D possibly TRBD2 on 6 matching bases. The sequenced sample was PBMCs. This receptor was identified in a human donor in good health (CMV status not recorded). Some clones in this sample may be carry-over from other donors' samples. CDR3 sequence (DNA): TGCGCCAGCAGCCAAGGGGTGGCGGGGGAGACCCAGTACTTC. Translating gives CASSQGVAGETQYF.